The entry below gives a single TCR beta chain sequence along with its context. Antigen: not known. The sample is drawn from a study of T cell repertoires in cytomegalovirus infection. Study-level findings and limits: There were HLA-C-restricted CMV-specific TCR beta clonotypes dominating the ex vivo response.

From the reads, TCRdb called clonotypes with MiXCR, one entry per CDR3 protein. The sample has about 680,000 distinct CDR3 sequences; approximately 24% are singletons. The ends were cut back, 8 bases at V and 10 bases at J, with 9 bases in the middle. Germline V CDR1 and CDR2: MGHDK, SYGVNS. This CDR3 comprises 10 residues. The sample was CD8+ T cells from PBMCs. This clonotype was obtained from a human donor in good health (CMV status not recorded). Some clones in this sample may be carry-over from other donors' samples. The chain links TRBV25-1 to TRBJ2-1; D uncertain. The DNA for the CDR3 is TGTGCCAGCGAGTGGCACGAGCAGTTCTTC. This translates into CASEWHEQFF.